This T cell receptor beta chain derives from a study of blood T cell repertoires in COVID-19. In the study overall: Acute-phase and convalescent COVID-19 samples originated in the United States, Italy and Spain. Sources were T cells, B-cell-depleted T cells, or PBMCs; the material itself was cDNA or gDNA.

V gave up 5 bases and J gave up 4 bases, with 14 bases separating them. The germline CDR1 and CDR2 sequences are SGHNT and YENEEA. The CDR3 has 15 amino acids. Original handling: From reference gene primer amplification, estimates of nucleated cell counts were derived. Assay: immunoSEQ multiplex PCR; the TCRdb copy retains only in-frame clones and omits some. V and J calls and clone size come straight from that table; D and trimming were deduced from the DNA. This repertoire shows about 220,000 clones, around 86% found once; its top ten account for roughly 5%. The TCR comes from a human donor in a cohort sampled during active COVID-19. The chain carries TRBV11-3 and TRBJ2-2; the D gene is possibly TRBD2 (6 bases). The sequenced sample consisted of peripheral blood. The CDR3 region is CASSNRAGTTGELFF. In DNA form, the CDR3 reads TGTGCCAGCAGCAATAGGGCGGGGACCACCGGGGAGCTGTTTTTT.